This passage covers 15 T cell receptor beta chains from one sample sequenced in a study of T cell responses to AZD1222 COVID-19 vaccine. Clones were read by immunoSEQ multiplex PCR, and TCRdb kept only the in-frame ones, dropping some. Of roughly 100,000 clones listed, approximately 87% are singletons. Sequencing was performed on peripheral blood, taken on day 0 of AZD1222 vaccination. Receptors originate from an adult in good health.

This clone was observed a handful of times. V is TRBV7-9 and J is TRBJ1-1; D possibly corresponds to TRBD1 (6 bases). Germline-derived CDR1 and CDR2 are SEHNR and FQNEAQ (reference sequence). The CDR3 runs 16 residues. V lost 0 bases, J lost 2 bases, and 13 bases lay in between. The CDR3 DNA reads as TGTGCCAGCAGCTTAGCCCCCGGGGGCAGCAACACTGAAGCTTTCTTT. Protein: CASSLAPGGSNTEAFF.

The chain has TRBV10-2 and TRBJ2-2, with 8 positions matching TRBD2. V gave up 2 bases and J gave up 6 bases; unmatched junction bases: 5. CDR3 length: 15 amino acids. Germline V gene sequence: CDR1 WSHSY, CDR2 SAAADI. The CDR3 DNA sequence: TGCGCCAGCAGTGAGACTGGGCGGGAGGCCGGGGAGCTGTTTTTT. Encoded protein: CASSETGREAGELFF.

The rearrangement links TRBV6-6 to TRBJ1-1, with D uncertain. Looked up from germline, CDR1 is MNHNY and CDR2 is SVGAGI (reference sequence). V was pared by 7 bases and J by 7 bases, with 7 bases between. The CDR3 runs to 10 residues. CDR3 sequence reads: CASKEGEAFF. CDR3 coding DNA: TGTGCCAGCAAGGAGGGTGAAGCTTTCTTT.

DNA for the CDR3: TGCAGTGCTAGTGGGTCCTTACAGGGGGGCTACGAGCAGTACTTC. Protein product: CSASGSLQGGYEQYF. V usage is TRBV20-1 and J usage is TRBJ2-7; 8 nucleotides line up with TRBD1. The ends lost 3 bases at V and 3 bases at J; junction bases unmatched: 10. CDR3 size: 15 residues. Germline V gene lookup returns CDR1 DFQATT and CDR2 SNEGSKA (reference sequence).

Points on this clone: The junction shows a germline mismatch at one end, possibly a read error. The sample contains more than one DNA sequence encoding this CDR3. This chain connects TRBV10-3 to TRBJ2-7, with a tentative D call TRBD2 (5 bases). CDR3 length: 13 residues. Germline values: CDR1 ENHRY, CDR2 SYGVKD. CDR3 DNA sequence: TGTGCCACGAATTCGGACTTTTCCTACGAGCAGTATTTC. It is translated as CATNSDFSYEQYF.

The sample holds a few counts of this clone. This chain joins TRBV10-1 and TRBJ1-1, with D possibly being TRBD1 (5 bases). Per the germline V gene, CDR1 is WNHNN and CDR2 is SYGVQD (reference sequence). This CDR3 contains 15 residues. V lost 0 bases, J lost 2 bases, and 10 bases lay in between. CDR3 residues: CASSESRTPNTEAFF. The CDR3 DNA reads as TGCGCCAGCAGTGAGTCGAGGACACCAAACACTGAAGCTTTCTTT.

The sample holds a few counts of this clone. V gene TRBV4-2 combines with J gene TRBJ1-1; 8 bases align to TRBD1. Germline assignment: CDR1 LGHNA and CDR2 YNFKEQ. The J segment lost 5 bases and the V segment lost 0 bases, leaving 5 bases of the junction unmatched. CDR3 length: 15 residues. The CDR3 sequence is CASSQEGRGRTEAFF. The CDR3 coding sequence is TGTGCCAGCAGCCAAGAGGGCAGGGGGCGAACTGAAGCTTTCTTT.

V and J are TRBV15 and TRBJ2-1; TRBD2 agrees at 9 bases. The CDR3 spans 13 residues. With V trimmed by 3 bases and J by 10 bases, 4 bases remained unmatched. The germline CDR1 and CDR2 sequences are LNHNV and YYDKDF (reference sequence). CDR3 sequence reads: CATSRGLAGEQFF. CDR3 DNA sequence: TGTGCCACCAGCAGGGGACTAGCCGGGGAGCAGTTCTTC.

CDR3 loop: CASSYGKHTGELFF. The CDR3 nucleotides read TGTGCCAGCAGTTACGGCAAGCACACCGGGGAGCTGTTTTTT. The chain links TRBV6-2 or TRBV6-3 to TRBJ2-2; D is uncertain. The V and J ends lost 2 bases and 3 bases respectively, with 7 bases between them. Looked up from germline, CDR1 is MNHEY and CDR2 is SVGEGT. The CDR3 has 14 residues.

The CDR3, as DNA: TGTGCCAGCAGTAACCCGGGGGGAGATATGTCCGAGCAGTACTTC. Its protein product is CASSNPGGDMSEQYF. The rearrangement joins TRBV27 to TRBJ2-7, with TRBD2 identical over 7 bases. The CDR3 is 15 amino acids. V was clipped by 5 bases and J by 6 bases; unmatched bases: 13. Germline V gene sequence: CDR1 MNHEY, CDR2 SMNVEV (reference sequence).

The chain couples TRBV27 to TRBJ2-7; 10 bases match TRBD2. The length of the CDR3 is 16 residues. Unmatched junction bases numbered 10, after V lost 6 bases and J lost 2 bases. Per germline, CDR1 MNHEY and CDR2 SMNVEV (reference sequence). The CDR3: CASSEITSGETYEQYF. The CDR3, as DNA: TGTGCCAGCAGCGAGATAACTAGCGGGGAGACCTACGAGCAGTACTTC.

This clone was recorded a few times. In nucleotides, the CDR3 is TGTGCCAGCAGCATGACAGCGGCGGGAAACACCATATATTTT. Translation gives CASSMTAAGNTIYF. The V gene is TRBV7-9, the J gene TRBJ1-3; D is possibly TRBD1 (5 bases). The CDR3 is 14 amino acids. The ends were cut back, 5 bases at V and 4 bases at J, with 12 bases in the middle. The germline gives CDR1 SEHNR, CDR2 FQNEAQ (reference sequence).

The chain joins TRBV6-1 to TRBJ1-2, with unresolved D. The V gene lost 2 bases and the J gene lost 5 bases, with 9 bases spanning the gap. Germline values: CDR1 MNHNS, CDR2 SASEGT. The CDR3 consists of 13 residues. CDR3 amino acids: CASSEFSGYGYTF. The CDR3, as DNA: TGTGCCAGCAGTGAATTTTCCGGTTATGGCTACACCTTC.

The J gene is TRBJ1-2, the V gene TRBV6-5; 11 bases are shared with TRBD1. The CDR3 has 14 residues. Germline assignment: CDR1 MNHEY and CDR2 SVGAGI. The V gene end was trimmed by 6 bases and the J gene end by 8 bases; junction bases not matched to a gene: 8. CDR3 coding DNA: TGTGCCAGCAGGGACAGGGGGCTTTATCGGGGCTACACCTTC. This sequence encodes CASRDRGLYRGYTF.

CDR3 in amino acids: CASSSSSGGEKLFF. Written as DNA, the CDR3 is TGTGCCAGCAGCTCGTCATCAGGGGGGGAAAAACTGTTTTTT. This sequence joins TRBV28 and TRBJ1-4; 7 nucleotides match TRBD1. The CDR3 is 14 amino acids. Trimming at V came to 6 bases and at J to 8 bases, leaving 9 bases not matched to a gene. Germline lookup yields CDR1 MDHEN and CDR2 SYDVKM.